This T cell receptor (beta chain) was identified in a study of blood T cell repertoires in COVID-19 (dated by TCRdb to the early 2020s). About the full investigation: The collaborator samples originated in the United States, Italy and Spain and spanned the acute and convalescent phases of COVID-19. The material from the prospective study consisted of cDNA or gDNA derived from T cells, B-cell-depleted T cells, or PBMCs. The dataset comprised deeply sampled blood TCRbeta repertoires from subjects exposed to, actively infected with, or recovered from COVID-19. The repertoires were released in a freely available public database intended as a resource for research on the immune response to SARS-CoV-2. Samples were obtained from the ongoing ImmuneRACE study (first 160 participants) and from 1,254 subjects provided by 6 global collaborators. A de-identified subject ID, COVID-19 status, age in years and sex were almost always included in the sample metadata. Where available, HLA class I and class II types were taken from metadata supplied by the sample provider and were not determined by assay-based typing.

Measured from the cysteine to the phenylalanine, the CDR3 is 15 residues long. Kept here is only the CDR3 DNA, which spans 45 bases and is read in frame from base 1. Germline trimming: 6 bases from V, 2 bases from J; junction bases outside gene matches: 7. CDR1 and CDR2 are read off the germline V gene as SGHTA and FQGNSA. About this clone itself: No cognate antigen has been identified for it. There are no base qualities to consult, and no much larger clone falls within one base.

Participants in the prospective study were enrolled through a virtual design, were aged roughly 18 to 90 years, and lived in about two dozen United States geographic areas. To assign participants to cohorts, the prospective study relied on clinical history that participants themselves reported in a screening survey and a study questionnaire. Recovered participants in ImmuneRACE Cohort 3 were defined as having two consecutive negative NP/OP PCR tests, clearance from a healthcare professional, or resolution of symptoms. In the prospective study, whole blood, serum and a nasopharyngeal or oropharyngeal swab were collected from each participant by mobile phlebotomists. Additional blood draws and questionnaires over an approximately 2-month period could optionally be provided by prospective study participants. Before DNA extraction, prospective study blood samples were shipped either frozen or at room temperature.

Broad study findings and their caveats: How much clinical and demographic metadata was included differed by source and by participant, and the metadata was provided uncurated.

TCRbeta CDR3 regions were amplified from genomic DNA using the immunoSEQ Assay, a bias-controlled multiplex PCR. As for the original processing: Nucleated cell counts per sample were estimated from amplification of reference gene primers within the assay. To quantify the absolute abundance of each unique TCRbeta CDR3 rearrangement, sequence reads were collapsed and filtered. Productive Simpson clonality was computed per sample as the square root of Simpson's diversity index over productive rearrangements. This is the immuneACCESS table as TCRdb keeps it, with only in-frame sequences that have V and J called. A part of the clones is gone; compared with another copy, unresolved V genes explain less than half, and the rest is unexplained. The D gene and trimming were derived from the DNA, and the V and J assignments and clone size from that table. Present in this sample are 250,000 to 350,000 clones, nearly 90% of which were seen just once. The ten biggest clones cover about 1% of the sample.

This receptor was obtained from a woman in her 30s who had recovered from COVID-19. The receptor chain draws on TRBV7-2 and TRBJ2-7, with 10 central nucleotides matching TRBD1. Sequencing used PBMCs or T cells enriched from blood (not recorded which). The nucleotide sequence reads TGTGCCAGCAGATTGGACAGGGGGGCTGCCTACGAGCAGTACTTC. It translates to CASRLDRGAAYEQYF.